These 20 T cell receptor beta chains were all obtained from the same sample, sequenced in a study of long-term antiretroviral therapy in people with HIV. The run of the v3.0 immunoSEQ assay was at survey level. Sequenced by immunoSEQ multiplex PCR; TCRdb stores in-frame clones only, minus some. Among roughly 6,400 clones listed, roughly 80% were seen once. Material: unsorted PBMCs, obtained 0.5 years before starting antiretroviral therapy. These receptors came from a man aged 40-49 years with HIV.

The chain has TRBV5-1 and TRBJ2-7, with 8 positions matching TRBD1. Germline lookup yields CDR1 SGHRS and CDR2 YFSETQ. J was trimmed by 2 bases and V by 2 bases; bases with no gene match: 6. The CDR3 length is 15 residues. The CDR3 bases are TGCGCCAGCAGCTTCCAGGGGGCATCCACCTACGAGCAGTACTTC. Translated: CASSFQGASTYEQYF. Based on the CDR3 plus reference TRBV5-1 and TRBJ2-7, the full variable domain is KAGVTQTPRYLIKTRGQQVTLSCSPISGHRSVSWYQQTPGQGLQFLFEYFSETQRNKGNFPGRFSGRQFSNSRSEMNVSTLELGDSALYLCASSFQGASTYEQYFGPGTRLTVT.

This clone has only one observation. The chain carries TRBV6-1 and TRBJ2-7, with unresolved D. Germline V lookup: CDR1 MNHNS, CDR2 SASEGT. Trimming removed 3 bases at V and 0 bases at J, with 6 bases between. The CDR3 runs 13 residues. The CDR3 is CASSDSTSYEQYF. The CDR3 nucleotides read TGTGCCAGCAGTGATTCCACCTCCTACGAGCAGTACTTC.

The rearrangement links TRBV13 to TRBJ2-7; D perhaps matches TRBD1 (6 bases). Trimming stripped 4 bases from V and 5 bases from J, with 18 bases between. Germline CDR1 is PRHDT and CDR2 is FYEKMQ (reference sequence). The CDR3 runs to 15 residues. The CDR3 here is CASSYSARGDDEQYF. The DNA for the CDR3 is TGTGCCAGCAGCTATAGCGCCAGGGGCGACGACGAGCAGTACTTC.

The rearrangement joins TRBV6-5 to TRBJ2-7; D may be TRBD1 or TRBD2 (7 bases each). Germline V gives CDR1 MNHEY, CDR2 SVGAGI. V lost 0 bases and J lost 7, with 13 bases in between. The CDR3 loop spans 14 amino acids. As DNA, the CDR3 is TGTGCCAGCAGTTACTCGGGAGGGGGCACGGAGCAGTACTTC. As protein: CASSYSGGGTEQYF.

This chain connects TRBV10-3 to TRBJ2-3; possible D gene TRBD2, 5 bases. CDR3 length: 14 residues. CDR1 ENHRY and CDR2 SYGVKD come from the germline V gene. Trimming cost V 0 bases and J 4 bases, with 8 bases left between them. Written as DNA, the CDR3 is TGTGCCATCAGTGAGTCGAGGGCCCCAGATACGCAGTATTTT. This translates into CAISESRAPDTQYF.

The CDR3 sequence is CASTEGAGQPQHF. The CDR3 DNA follows: TGTGCCAGCACCGAAGGGGCGGGACAGCCCCAGCATTTT. The J gene is TRBJ1-5, the V gene TRBV6-5, with D tentatively TRBD1 (5 bases). CDR3 length: 13 residues. The ends were cut back, 7 bases at V and 7 bases at J, with 14 bases in the middle. CDR1 is MNHEY, CDR2 SVGAGI, per germline.

This clone is medium-sized in the sample. This chain connects TRBV10-3 to TRBJ2-7; TRBD1 aligns across 9 bases. The CDR3 has 14 residues. CDR1 and CDR2 (germline): ENHRY, SYGVKD. With V trimmed by 7 bases and J by 1 base, 5 bases remained unmatched. The CDR3: CAIKSGQGSYEQYF. The CDR3 region has the DNA TGTGCCATCAAATCGGGACAGGGTTCCTACGAGCAGTACTTC.

This clone was recorded only once. The chain uses TRBV30 and TRBJ2-1, with D unclear. Per the germline V gene, CDR1 is GTSNPN and CDR2 is SVGIG (reference sequence). V was cut by 0 bases and J by 8 bases, with 17 bases left in between. There are 15 residues in the CDR3. CDR3 in DNA: TGTGCCTGGAGTGTACAATCCAAACCTGGGGATGAGCAGTTCTTC. Its translation: CAWSVQSKPGDEQFF.

This clone was detected once. The CDR3 nucleotides read TGTGCCAGCAGTGTGGACAGGGCCAGCTCCTATAATTCACCCCTCCACTTT. Protein: CASSVDRASSYNSPLHF. The chain recombines TRBV2 with TRBJ1-6; 8 bases line up with TRBD1. Losses at the gene ends were 4 bases for V and 0 bases for J; bases not matched to a gene: 5. Per germline, CDR1 SNHLY and CDR2 FYNNEI. This CDR3 comprises 17 residues.

The chain recombines TRBV6-1 with TRBJ1-6, with D uncertain. This CDR3 has 16 residues. Germline CDR1 is MNHNS and CDR2 is SASEGT. The V end was cut by 3 bases, the J end by 3 bases, with 12 bases between. As DNA, the CDR3 is TGTGCCAGCAGTGACGAGGTACCGTTCTATAATTCACCCCTCCACTTT. It codes for CASSDEVPFYNSPLHF.

The chain joins TRBV7-6 to TRBJ1-1; 8 nucleotides line up with TRBD1. The V and J ends lost 5 bases and 3 bases, in that order; junction bases with no gene match: 8. This CDR3 is built from 15 residues. Germline V gives CDR1 SGHVS, CDR2 FNYEAQ. CDR3 bases: TGTGCCAGCAGCACTGCAGGGGGCTTGGACACTGAAGCTTTCTTT. Translation: CASSTAGGLDTEAFF.

This clone appeared a few times. CDR3 protein: CASSKRAGGPGTDTQYF. CDR3 DNA sequence: TGTGCCAGCAGCAAACGAGCGGGGGGGCCCGGCACAGATACGCAGTATTTT. The rearrangement joins TRBV9 to TRBJ2-3, with 10 positions matching TRBD2. This CDR3 is 17 amino acids long. The V segment lost 4 bases and the J segment 1 base; nucleotides outside the gene matches: 9. The germline CDR1 and CDR2 sequences are SGDLS and YYNGEE.

This chain uses TRBV11-2 with TRBJ1-1; no firm D call. From germline, CDR1 is SGHAT and CDR2 FQNNGV. Between the trimmed V and J ends, which lost 1 base and 3 bases, there was a span of 12 bases. This CDR3 comprises 15 residues. The CDR3 DNA reads TGTGCCAGCAGCTTAGGTTTCGGGCGGTACACTGAAGCTTTCTTT. Translation: CASSLGFGRYTEAFF.

To note about this clone: Within the sample, other DNA sequences also encode this same CDR3. The V and J genes are TRBV30 and TRBJ2-3, with 7 nucleotides matching TRBD2. After removal of 0 bases from V and 3 bases from J, the junction contained 3 bases not matched to a gene. Germline-derived CDR1 and CDR2 are GTSNPN and SVGIG (reference sequence). This CDR3 spans 14 amino acids. The DNA of the CDR3 is TGTGCCTGGAGTGTAGTGGGGGGGACAGATACGCAGTATTTT. Amino acid sequence: CAWSVVGGTDTQYF.

The sample holds one count of this clone. This chain connects TRBV29-1 to TRBJ2-1, with D maybe TRBD1 (6 bases). This CDR3 has 14 residues. The V and J ends lost 4 bases and 7 bases respectively, with 17 bases between them. CDR1 is SQVTM, CDR2 ANQGSEA, per germline. The CDR3, as DNA: TGCAGCGTTGCGTGGCAGGGGCTAATTAATGAGCAGTTCTTC. Translating it yields CSVAWQGLINEQFF.

This clone has just a few counts. V is TRBV6-1 and J is TRBJ2-7, with a possible D match to TRBD2 (5 bases). The V and J ends lost 0 bases and 3 bases respectively, with 18 bases between them. The germline V gene has CDR1 MNHNS and CDR2 SASEGT. This CDR3 contains 17 residues. The CDR3 coding sequence is TGTGCCAGCAGTGAAGCGTATAGTCGGGGAGAGATCTACGAGCAGTACTTC. It encodes CASSEAYSRGEIYEQYF.

The V and J genes are TRBV11-2 and TRBJ1-2; D is uncertain. V lost 0 bases, J lost 2 bases, and 10 bases lay in between. The CDR3 contains 15 residues. Germline V CDR1 and CDR2: SGHAT, FQNNGV. DNA for the CDR3: TGTGCCAGCAGCTTAGATATGCAGCCGAACTATGGCTACACCTTC. Its translation: CASSLDMQPNYGYTF.

This chain connects TRBV4-3 to TRBJ2-7, with a tentative D call TRBD1 (6 bases). There are 17 residues in the CDR3. Trimming cost V 1 base and J 3 bases, with 19 bases left between them. Germline V gene lookup returns CDR1 LGHNA and CDR2 YSLEER. CDR3 residues: CASSQGHRDMSFYEQYF. The DNA of the CDR3 is TGCGCCAGCAGCCAAGGACACCGGGACATGAGCTTCTACGAGCAGTACTTC.

The chain carries TRBV10-3 and TRBJ2-7; no clear D. This CDR3 has 12 residues. V dropped 5 bases and J dropped 6 bases, with 11 bases sitting between them. Germline V gives CDR1 ENHRY, CDR2 SYGVKD. The CDR3 spells CAISLWESEQYF. The CDR3 coding sequence is TGTGCCATCAGTCTATGGGAAAGCGAGCAGTACTTC.

The V gene is TRBV6-5, the J gene TRBJ2-3; no clear D gene. V lost 0 bases and J 0 bases, leaving 7 bases between the germline ends. The CDR3 length is 15 residues. CDR1 and CDR2 (germline): MNHEY, SVGAGI. The CDR3 protein is CASSYSGKSTDTQYF. The CDR3 DNA is TGTGCCAGCAGTTACTCGGGGAAAAGCACAGATACGCAGTATTTT.